A selection of T cell receptor beta chains follows, all from one sample in a study of blood T cell repertoires in COVID-19. Here immunoSEQ multiplex PCR was the method, and the copy in TCRdb shows in-frame clones only, minus some. The sample holds 230,000 or so clones, about 88% seen once. The sample taken for sequencing was PBMCs or T cells enriched from blood (not recorded which). The receptors come from a woman in her twenties or thirties who had recovered from COVID-19. The CDR3 runs from the conserved cysteine through the conserved F or W. D genes are given only for firm matches. Clone size is not always given. Where it is, it says once, few, many or a class for expanded clones.

d_gene | j_gene | v_gene | abundance | CDR3aa | CDR3nt
TRBD2 | TRBJ2-5 | TRBV5-4 | - | CASSLELASETQYF | TGTGCCAGCAGCTTGGAACTAGCGTCAGAGACCCAGTACTTC
- | TRBJ1-5 | TRBV3-1/TRBV3-2 | - | CASSIRGSNQPQHF | TGTGCCAGCAGTATTCGAGGGAGCAATCAGCCCCAGCATTTT
TRBD2 | TRBJ2-3 | TRBV4-2 | - | CASSQEMSVGGGQADTQYF | TGTGCCAGCAGCCAAGAGATGTCTGTCGGCGGGGGGCAGGCAGATACGCAGTATTTT
- | TRBJ1-5 | TRBV28 | - | CASSRTVNQPQHF | TGTGCCAGCAGCCGGACAGTAAATCAGCCCCAGCATTTT
- | TRBJ2-1 | TRBV7-9 | - | CASSFGGIYNEQFF | TGTGCCAGCAGCTTCGGGGGTATATACAATGAGCAGTTCTTC
- | TRBJ2-5 | TRBV5-5 | once | CASSLGPRAEETQYF | TGTGCCAGCAGCTTGGGACCCAGAGCGGAAGAGACCCAGTACTTC
- | TRBJ1-1 | TRBV7-9 | - | CASSLVSPEAFF | TGTGCCAGCAGCTTAGTTTCTCCTGAAGCTTTCTTT
TRBD1 | TRBJ2-2 | TRBV24-1 | - | CATSGWGQGAGELFF | TGTGCCACCAGCGGGTGGGGACAGGGGGCCGGGGAGCTGTTTTTT
- | TRBJ1-1 | TRBV11-3 | - | CASSLAYSTEAFF | TGTGCCAGCAGCTTAGCGTACAGCACTGAAGCTTTCTTT
- | TRBJ1-2 | TRBV6-2/TRBV6-3 | - | CASSYSGGREGYTF | TGTGCCAGCAGTTACTCCGGTGGCAGGGAAGGCTACACCTTC
- | TRBJ2-1 | TRBV7-9 | - | CASSPFENEQFF | TGTGCCAGCAGCCCTTTTGAGAATGAGCAGTTCTTC
TRBD1 | TRBJ1-1 | TRBV19 | - | CASSIRGRVTEAFF | TGTGCCAGTAGTATAAGGGGGCGGGTCACTGAAGCTTTCTTT
- | TRBJ1-2 | TRBV11-2 | once | CASSSSGTRNYGYTF | TGTGCCAGCAGCTCCAGCGGAACTCGAAACTATGGCTACACCTTC
TRBD1 | TRBJ2-2 | TRBV7-3 | - | CASSLDQGVTGELFF | TGTGCCAGCAGCTTAGACCAGGGGGTTACCGGGGAGCTGTTTTTT
- | TRBJ2-5 | TRBV14 | - | CASSQAIYVAGGETQYF | TGTGCCAGCAGCCAAGCAATATATGTGGCAGGGGGGGAGACCCAGTACTTC
- | TRBJ1-4 | TRBV10-3 | - | CAISETGKDEKLFF | TGTGCCATCAGTGAGACAGGGAAGGATGAAAAACTGTTTTTT
- | TRBJ2-7 | TRBV7-6 | once | CASSQGGYEQYF | TGTGCCAGCAGCCAGGGTGGGTACGAGCAGTACTTC
TRBD1 | TRBJ1-1 | TRBV19 | - | CASSPAGTANEAFF | TGTGCCAGTAGCCCCGCAGGGACAGCTAATGAAGCTTTCTTT
TRBD1 | TRBJ1-1 | TRBV18 | - | CASSPPATGGSTEAFF | TGTGCCAGCTCACCGCCCGCGACAGGGGGTAGCACTGAAGCTTTCTTT
TRBD1 | TRBJ1-3 | TRBV3-1/TRBV3-2 | - | CASSHSDRAPGNTIYF | TGTGCCAGCAGCCACTCTGACAGGGCACCTGGAAACACCATATATTTT
TRBD1 | TRBJ1-1 | TRBV6-5 | - | CASSSRLGDSRAFF | TGTGCCAGCAGTTCGCGATTAGGGGACAGTAGAGCTTTCTTT
TRBD1 | TRBJ1-3 | TRBV18 | - | CASSPTQGGNTIYF | TGTGCCAGCTCCCCAACACAGGGGGGAAACACCATATATTTT
- | TRBJ1-6 | TRBV28 | - | CASSPPRGGAGISPLHF | TGTGCCAGCAGTCCTCCGCGGGGGGGGGCAGGAATTTCACCCCTCCACTTT
TRBD1 | TRBJ2-6 | TRBV5-8 | - | CASSLNQDRVFSGANVLTF | TGTGCCAGCAGCTTGAACCAGGACAGGGTTTTCTCTGGGGCCAACGTCCTGACTTTC
- | TRBJ2-7 | TRBV5-4 | - | CASSSLGEHYEQYF | TGTGCCAGCAGCTCACTCGGGGAGCACTACGAGCAGTACTTC
- | TRBJ1-2 | TRBV7-3 | - | CASSTNSQGPKPYGYTF | TGTGCCAGCAGCACTAACTCACAGGGCCCTAAGCCCTATGGCTACACCTTC
- | TRBJ1-3 | TRBV7-9 | - | CASSLDATVTGNTIYF | TGTGCCAGCAGCTTAGACGCGACAGTCACTGGAAACACCATATATTTT